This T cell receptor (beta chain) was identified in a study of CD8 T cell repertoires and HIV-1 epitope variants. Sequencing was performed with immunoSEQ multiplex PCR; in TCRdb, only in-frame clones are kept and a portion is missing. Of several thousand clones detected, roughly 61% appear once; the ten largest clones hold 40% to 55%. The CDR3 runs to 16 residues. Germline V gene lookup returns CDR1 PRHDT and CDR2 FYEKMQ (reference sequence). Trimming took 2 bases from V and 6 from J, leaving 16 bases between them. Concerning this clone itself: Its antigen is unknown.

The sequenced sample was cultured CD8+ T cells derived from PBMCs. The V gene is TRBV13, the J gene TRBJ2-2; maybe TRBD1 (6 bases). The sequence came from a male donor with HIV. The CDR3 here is CASSLSQGLYPGELFF. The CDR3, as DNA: TGTGCCAGCAGCTTATCCCAGGGGTTGTATCCCGGGGAGCTGTTTTTT.